The TCR beta chain under discussion was sequenced for a study of cytomegalovirus exposure and HLA in healthy donors (dated by TCRdb to about 2017). Some background on the complete study: An earlier analysis of under 600 of the donors reported roughly 270 Gb of sequence data and roughly 100 million unique TCR beta sequences from 150 million to 200 million T cells. Approximately 300 gigabases of sequencing data and around 85 million unique TCR sequences made up an early release that covered approximately 620 HLA-typed donors. Of the 350 to 400 genotyped donors, about 80% fell in the genetic ancestry cluster associated with self-reported Caucasian donors. The study aimed to test whether signatures of past pathogen exposure could be identified by cataloging public T cell receptors. The study profiled the T cell repertoires of around 700 subjects by immunosequencing and related them to cytomegalovirus serostatus. Besides the first cohort of approximately 710 subjects, a separate validation cohort made up of roughly 120 different subjects was used. The study combined high-throughput TCR immunosequencing, statistical association of individual TCRs with disease status, and machine learning to predict cytomegalovirus infection status. To study patterns of TCR occurrence, a later analysis re-analyzed previously published TCR beta repertoires from 550 to 800 donors and added high-resolution HLA genotyping. In the later analysis, no new phenotypic data were used to find candidate immune exposures; instead, reliance was placed on TCR beta sequences and their occurrence across donors. In an earlier analysis of 587 of the donors, high-throughput TCR beta sequencing was used to judge whether each TCR beta V gene segment behaved as functional or pseudogenic. Alongside the repertoire data, information on donor age, sex, ethnicity and CMV serostatus was compiled. A later genetic analysis used genome-wide SNP genotypes for about 60% of the roughly 700 donors, treating that subset as a discovery cohort. All discovery cohort repertoires had been generated on a single sequencing platform. Both class I and class II loci were covered by HLA typing, at four-digit resolution. Typing coverage differed by locus: A, B, C, DRB1 and DQB1 were typed in roughly 629-630 donors, DQA1 in about 500, DPA1 in some 600, and DPB1 in about 450. Because of strong linkage in the cohort, roughly five DR-DQ haplotypes were treated as single units for association and clustering. Across around 400 genotyped donors of the cohort, an average of about 240,000 unique TCR beta nucleotide sequences per donor were sequenced, and around 19% of those sequences were non-productive. The paper's findings and limits, for the study overall: Most CMV-associated TCR beta chains appeared to be HLA-restricted in a later analysis, and the HLA associations seemed to be driven largely by CMV exposure. According to a later genetic analysis, donors in an Asian-associated ancestry cluster had fewer N-insertions in productive TCRs than the approximately 630-donor mean. In this cohort, only TCR beta chains were sequenced, and detectable features were limited by the absence of alpha or paired-chain data. HLA typing was unavailable for some donors at each locus, so association tests used only the typed subset. Presence/absence analyses assumed roughly uniform sequencing depth across donors, an assumption that may not hold. In an earlier analysis of several hundred of the donors, most TCR beta V segments were observed in productive rearrangements about 90% or about 30% of the time, broadly matching IMGT annotations. Seventeen rarely observed V segments, including chromosome 9 orphons, were excluded from the earlier analysis of several hundred of the donors because counts were too low. When HLA alleles, especially DR and DQ, strongly co-occurred, attributing TCR associations to individual alleles was difficult. The study gave a list of about 160 TCR beta chains associated with cytomegalovirus. CMV serostatus was the only immune exposure information available for the cohort. According to a later analysis, TCR association rates differed among HLA loci, with DRB1 alleles showing the most associated TCRs and HLA-C alleles showing the fewest. In vitro tests confirmed that a few of the cytomegalovirus-associated TCR beta chains recognize cytomegalovirus antigens. In a later analysis, several top co-occurrence clusters were reported to appear linked to parvovirus B19, influenza, CMV and Epstein-Barr virus. A group of highly shared sequence variants was considered likely to be a technical artifact of the sequencing pipeline. According to the authors, the approach could potentially be generalized to other disease states and immunological phenotypes. In a later genetic analysis, a missense DCLRE1C variant was associated with V-gene and J-gene trimming of TCR beta chains, and the association was replicated in an independent cohort. A further reported finding was that TCR beta sequences accurately predicted the HLA-A and HLA-B alleles for most subjects in the first cohort. Correlated functional status among segregating V segments might reflect linkage disequilibrium, but an unknown experimental factor could not be ruled out. Most TCR sequences were seen in very few donors, while some public TCRs were found in many individuals. The classifier was reported to diagnose cytomegalovirus status with high specificity and sensitivity in both the original and validation cohorts. At a false discovery rate of 0.05, a later analysis linked around 15,000 TCR beta sequences to specific HLA alleles. Compared with equally common non-associated chains, HLA-associated TCR beta chains in a later analysis were more clonally expanded and had lower generation probabilities.

In total, roughly 670 healthy bone marrow donors made up the cohort. Cohort members were all nominally healthy when sampled, although unrecorded immune exposures were likely present. The donor was CMV seronegative and was included in the group of a few hundred seronegative cohort members. A peripheral blood sample was collected from each donor, and TCR beta sequencing was performed on peripheral blood mononuclear cells. Genomic DNA was extracted from the blood cell samples with the Qiagen DNeasy Blood Extraction Kit. As concerns this clone: Which antigen it targets is not known.

The library was prepared using the immunoSEQ multiplex PCR assay. The multiplex PCR relied on a mix of 60 forward primers for TCR Vbeta segments and 13 reverse primers for TCR Jbeta segments. The CDR3 region of rearranged TCR beta genes was amplified from genomic DNA with a multiplex PCR assay. The amplified TCR beta libraries were sequenced on the Illumina HiSeq System as 87-base-pair reads. From the authors' description of their analysis: A later analysis tallied around 82 million unique TCR beta chains across the 650 to 750 repertoires, and approximately 9.9 million of those chains were shared by two or more donors. Raw reads were error-corrected and collapsed into unique sequences with a nearest-neighbor algorithm that merged closely related sequences to remove PCR and sequencing errors. CDR3 sequences were aligned to IMGT reference sequences to assign V, D and J gene segments. For a sequence to be retained, a match of at least six nucleotides to both a V gene segment and a J gene segment was required. A rearrangement counted as productive if the CDR3 had no stop codons and remained in frame with V and J, and every other rearrangement counted as non-productive. CDR3 was defined by IMGT convention, running from the second conserved V-encoded cysteine to the conserved J-encoded phenylalanine. In an earlier analysis of roughly 610 of the donors, sequences lacking an unambiguous match to a single V gene segment were excluded. In an earlier analysis of about 590 of the donors, a V segment was called functional when productive rearrangements were above 56.7%, and segregating when the standard deviation between donors exceeded 5%. A statistical classification framework was built for diagnosing cytomegalovirus status from the catalog of TCR beta chain sequences. V and J gene assignment, in a later analysis, came from comparing TCR nucleotide sequences with IMGT/GENE-DB human TR gene sequences. In a later analysis, CDR3 sequences and most-parsimonious VDJ recombination scenarios were assigned using the TCRdist pipeline. In a later analysis, each TCR beta chain was defined by its CDR3 amino acid sequence together with its V-gene family, and reads without a unique V-gene family were excluded. In a later analysis, approximately 590 highly shared, low-generation-probability nucleotide sequences were removed to address suspected cross-contamination and a sequencing artifact. In a later analysis, a clonal expansion index was calculated for each public chain from normalized within-repertoire ranks of inferred template counts. In a later analysis, generation probabilities were computed with a VDJ recombination model fitted to out-of-frame rearrangements, and the resulting probabilities were checked against IGoR. In a later analysis, TCR-TCR, TCR-HLA and TCR-CMV co-occurrence was scored with hypergeometric tests, and a repertoire-size bias correction was applied to TCR pairs. To estimate false discovery rates, a later analysis permuted the HLA or CMV assignments 20 times. A later analysis grouped co-occurring TCRs with DBSCAN, adding TCRdist sequence similarity when clustering within HLA-allele-positive subsets. For co-occurrence clustering, repertoires with fewer than 30,000 or more than 120,000 public chains were excluded, along with four to six repertoires with anomalous nucleotide sharing. TCRdb holds this immuneACCESS table with in-frame rearrangements only. Some clones are missing; in checked studies, unresolved V genes explain under half, and the rest has no known cause. V and J calls and clone size come straight from that table; D and trimming were deduced from the DNA. In this sample's table one finds roughly 40,000 clones. Less than 1.5% of the sample comes from the top ten.

The source is a man aged 25 to 40 in good health and CMV-seronegative. Sequencing input: PBMCs.

For the CDR3, the sequence is CASSAGSPLHF. The nucleotide sequence reads TGTGCCAGCAGTGCCGGGTCACCCCTCCACTTT. The chain employs TRBV6-1 and TRBJ1-6; no D gene is confidently identified. CDR1 and CDR2 were assigned from the germline V gene as MNHNS and SASEGT. From the cysteine through the phenylalanine, the CDR3 covers 11 amino acids. Only CDR3 DNA remains: 33 bases, in frame from the first base. The junction carries 5 bases between V and J, which are trimmed by 4 bases and 10 bases respectively.